This T cell receptor (beta chain) was documented in a study of blood T cell repertoires in COVID-19 (dated by TCRdb to 2019 to 2021). With respect to the entire study: Samples from collaborators originated in the United States, Italy and Spain and spanned both the acute and convalescent phases of COVID-19. The material from the prospective study consisted of cDNA or gDNA derived from T cells, B-cell-depleted T cells, or PBMCs. The samples were drawn from the first 160 participants of the ongoing ImmuneRACE study and from 1,200 or so subjects provided by 6 global collaborators. Where available, HLA class I and class II types were taken from metadata supplied by the sample provider and were not determined by assay-based typing. Subjects who had been exposed to COVID-19, were actively infected with it, or had recovered from it provided the deeply sampled blood TCRbeta repertoires that made up the dataset. The sample metadata nearly always contained a de-identified subject ID, COVID-19 status, age in years and sex. A freely available public database, intended as a resource for researchers studying the immune response to SARS-CoV-2, is where the repertoires were released.

Study-level results and caveats: Clinical and demographic metadata were provided uncurated, with the amount varying by source and participant.

TCRbeta CDR3 regions were amplified from genomic DNA by means of the immunoSEQ Assay, a bias-controlled multiplex PCR. Per the original workflow: Nucleated cell counts per sample were estimated from amplification of reference gene primers within the assay. To quantify the absolute abundance of each unique TCRbeta CDR3 rearrangement, sequence reads were collapsed and filtered. For each sample, productive Simpson clonality was calculated by taking the square root of Simpson's diversity index across productive rearrangements. The clones in this table, taken by TCRdb from immuneACCESS, are in-frame only. Not every clone is retained; where verified, under half of the shortfall comes from an unresolved V gene, and the cause of the rest is unknown. That table is the source of V, J and clone size, and D and trimming were worked out from the DNA. This sample holds roughly 100,000 clones; about 88% were observed only once. The top ten clonotypes cover 2.1% of the sample.

Concerning this clone: This receptor's antigen is unknown. There are no base qualities to consult, and no much larger clone falls within one base.

The collaborating institutions used their own protocols to collect whole blood in K2EDTA tubes. For TCRbeta analysis, collaborators shipped samples as frozen whole blood, isolated PBMCs, or DNA extracted from either of those sample types. The sequencing sample was made of peripheral blood. The receptor was isolated from a human donor in a cohort sampled during active COVID-19.

The encoded CDR3 is CASSLRFGVADTQYF. DNA sequence: TGTGCCAGCAGCCTTCGATTTGGAGTGGCAGATACGCAGTATTTT. The rearranged chain carries TRBV4-2 and TRBJ2-3; the D gene identity is not certain. Including the terminal cysteine and phenylalanine, the CDR3 comprises 15 residues. Left in the record is the CDR3 DNA by itself, 45 bases read in frame from the first base. Trimming costs V 4 bases and J 4 bases, and their ends lie 15 bases apart. From a lookup of the germline V gene, CDR1 and CDR2 are LGHNA and YNFKEQ.